The clone carrying this TCR beta chain appeared a few times. No antigen is known for it. These data are taken from a study of OX40 agonist ivuxolimab in advanced cancers. On the study more broadly: Each patient was given ivuxolimab into a vein every 2 weeks, at 0.01 to 10 mg/kg. Study-level points and caveats: Compared with CD4+, CD8+ T cells on average had more expanded clones. There was clonal expansion of CD4+ and CD8+ blood T cells by week 6 at 0.1 to 3.0 mg/kg.

TCRdb keeps only in-frame clones here, not all; method: immunoSEQ multiplex PCR. Here the sample spans some 10,000 clones, around 78% being singletons. Blood got drawn at baseline, again on cycle 4 day 1, and then on cycle 7 day 1. This specimen consisted of CD4+ or CD8+ T cells sorted from blood, obtained in a trial of the OX40 agonist ivuxolimab. The receptor's source is an adult with an advanced solid tumor such as melanoma, head and neck, liver or kidney cancer.

The CDR3: CASSQLQGPQTYEQYF. DNA for the CDR3: TGCGCCAGCAGCCAACTACAGGGACCCCAAACCTACGAGCAGTACTTC. J is TRBJ2-7 and V is TRBV4-1, with D maybe TRBD1 (6 bases). V was cut by 2 bases and J by 2 bases, with 16 bases left in between. In germline, CDR1 is MGHRA, CDR2 YSYEKL. The CDR3 extends over 16 amino acids.